The present T cell receptor beta chain was sequenced within a study of OX40 agonist ivuxolimab in advanced cancers. Study context: Partial responses were observed in three patients, of whom one had hepatocellular carcinoma and two had cutaneous melanoma.

The CDR3 extends over 15 amino acids. With 6 bases clipped from V and 1 base from J, the junction kept 7 bases outside the gene matches. The germline CDR1 and CDR2 sequences are MNHNY and SVGAGI (reference sequence). Clones were read by immunoSEQ multiplex PCR, and TCRdb kept only the in-frame ones, dropping some. The sample contains some 59,000 clones, approximately 90% of which appear only once. This chain connects TRBV6-6 to TRBJ2-7; 9 positions match TRBD1. The sequencing here drew on CD4+ or CD8+ T cells sorted from blood, taken in a trial of the OX40 agonist ivuxolimab. This sequence was found in an adult with an advanced solid tumor such as melanoma, head and neck, liver or kidney cancer. CDR3 amino acids: CASRGGQGQSYEQYF. The CDR3 DNA follows: TGTGCCAGCAGGGGGGGACAGGGTCAATCCTACGAGCAGTACTTC.